This T cell receptor beta chain was observed in a study of beta chain features in type 1 diabetes. The whole isolated RNA underwent reverse transcription, so sequencing captured expressed TCRB transcripts. Using immunoSEQ multiplex PCR, the repertoire was profiled, and TCRdb retains in-frame clones only, with some absent. The sample carries about 230,000 clones, about 9.3% recorded once. CD4+ cells of the naive, central memory, regulatory and stem cell-like memory types were sorted via CD45RO/CCR7/CD25/CD127/CD95/CD27. The CDR3 length is 14 residues. Germline V gives CDR1 SQVTM, CDR2 ANQGSEA. Trimming removed 1 base from V and 1 base from J, with 10 bases in between.

Sequenced: naive CD4+ T cells from blood. The chain is built from TRBV29-1 and TRBJ1-1; D remains ambiguous. The sequence was obtained from a woman between 18 and 30 years old in good health. CDR3 DNA sequence: TGCAGCGTTGAAGCGGCCAGCGCGAACACTGAAGCTTTCTTT. As protein: CSVEAASANTEAFF.